Detailed here is one T cell receptor (beta chain). No antigen is known for it. The sample comes from a study of identical twins. The study's findings and limits: Invariant MAIT and iNKT cells may have partly biased zero-insertion analyses. Fewer insertions were carried by abundant cord blood beta clonotypes, but none was seen in memory repertoires.

The CDR3 totals 13 residues. Unmatched junction bases numbered 5, after V lost 4 bases and J lost 10 bases. The germline V gene encodes CDR1 SGHKS and CDR2 YYEKEE (reference sequence). TCRdb reprocessed the 5' RACE reads with MiXCR, giving one entry per CDR3 protein. There are about 720,000 distinct CDR3 sequences in the sample; 15% to 20% occur only once, and under 15% lies in the top ten. In addition, the sample was reused for a study of T cells expressing NK-cell markers. That work contributes: Beta-chain profiling covered CD3+CD56+NKG2C+, CD3+CD56+NKG2C- and CD3+CD56-NKG2C+ sorted subsets. Top CD8+ clonotypes included the dominant CD3+CD56+NKG2C+ clonotypes in 5 or 6 donors.

The material sequenced was PBMCs. The chain is built from TRBV5-5 and TRBJ2-1, with 10 bases identical to TRBD1. The receptor's source is a woman aged 18-35 years in good health. The CDR3 spells CASSLGTGVEQFF. The CDR3 bases are TGTGCCAGCAGCCTTGGGACAGGGGTGGAGCAGTTCTTC.